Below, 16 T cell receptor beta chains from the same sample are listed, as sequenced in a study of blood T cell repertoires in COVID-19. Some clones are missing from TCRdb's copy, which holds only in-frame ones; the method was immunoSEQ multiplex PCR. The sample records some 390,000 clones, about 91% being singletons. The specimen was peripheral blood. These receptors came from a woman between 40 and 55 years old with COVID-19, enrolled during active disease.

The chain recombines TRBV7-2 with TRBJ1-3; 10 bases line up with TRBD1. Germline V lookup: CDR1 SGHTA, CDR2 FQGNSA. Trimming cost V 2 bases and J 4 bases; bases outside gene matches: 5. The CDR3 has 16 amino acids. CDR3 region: CASSLRTGGAGNTIYF. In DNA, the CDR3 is TGTGCCAGCAGCTTACGGACAGGGGGAGCAGGAAACACCATATATTTT. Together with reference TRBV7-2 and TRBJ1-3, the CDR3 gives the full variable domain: GAGVSQSPSNKVTEKGKDVELRCDPISGHTALYWYRQSLGQGLEFLIYFQGNSAPDKSGLPSDRFSAERTGGSVSTLTIQRTQQEDSAVYLCASSLRTGGAGNTIYFGEGSWLTVV.

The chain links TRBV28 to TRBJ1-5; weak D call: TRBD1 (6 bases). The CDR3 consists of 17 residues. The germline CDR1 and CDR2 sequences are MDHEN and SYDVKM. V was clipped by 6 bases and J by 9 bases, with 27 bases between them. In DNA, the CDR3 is TGTGCCAGCAGCAACCACAGGGATCCCGCCGGAAGTGGGCCCCAGCATTTT. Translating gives CASSNHRDPAGSGPQHF. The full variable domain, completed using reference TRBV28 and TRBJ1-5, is DVKVTQSSRYLVKRTGEKVFLECVQDMDHENMFWYRQDPGLGLRLIYFSYDVKMKEKGDIPEGYSVSREKKERFSLILESASTNQTSMYLCASSNHRDPAGSGPQHFGDGTRLSIL.

The CDR3: CASSSGIKQFF. DNA for the CDR3: TGTGCCAGCAGTTCAGGGATTAAGCAGTTCTTC. This rearrangement joins TRBV6-2 or TRBV6-3 to TRBJ2-1; tentative D call: TRBD1 (5 bases). The germline V gene has CDR1 MNHEY and CDR2 SVGEGT. The CDR3 has 11 amino acids. Trimming took 4 bases from V and 11 from J, leaving 9 bases between them.

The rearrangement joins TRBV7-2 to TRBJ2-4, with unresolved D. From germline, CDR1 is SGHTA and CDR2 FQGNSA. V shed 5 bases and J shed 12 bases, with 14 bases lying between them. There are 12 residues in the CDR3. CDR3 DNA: TGTGCCAGCAGCCCCGGTGAGGCTGCTCAGTACTTC. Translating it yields CASSPGEAAQYF.

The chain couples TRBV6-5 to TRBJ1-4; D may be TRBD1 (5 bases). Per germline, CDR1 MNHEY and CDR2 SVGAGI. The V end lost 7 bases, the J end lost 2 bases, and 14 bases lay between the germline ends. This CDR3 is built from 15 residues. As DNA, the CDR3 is TGTGCCAGCACTCAAACAGGCGTTACTAATGAAAAACTGTTTTTT. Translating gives CASTQTGVTNEKLFF.

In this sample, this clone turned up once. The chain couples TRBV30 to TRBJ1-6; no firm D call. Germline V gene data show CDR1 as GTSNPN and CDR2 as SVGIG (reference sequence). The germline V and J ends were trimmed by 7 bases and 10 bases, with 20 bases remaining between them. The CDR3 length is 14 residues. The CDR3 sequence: CAYGEVPVGSPLHF. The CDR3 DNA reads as TGTGCCTACGGGGAGGTCCCGGTGGGATCACCCCTCCACTTT.

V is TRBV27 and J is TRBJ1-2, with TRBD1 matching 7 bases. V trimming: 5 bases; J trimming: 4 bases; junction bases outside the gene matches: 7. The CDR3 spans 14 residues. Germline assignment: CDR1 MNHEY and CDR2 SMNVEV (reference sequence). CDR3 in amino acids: CASSGYGTAYGYTF. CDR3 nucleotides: TGTGCCAGCAGTGGATACGGGACAGCCTATGGCTACACCTTC.

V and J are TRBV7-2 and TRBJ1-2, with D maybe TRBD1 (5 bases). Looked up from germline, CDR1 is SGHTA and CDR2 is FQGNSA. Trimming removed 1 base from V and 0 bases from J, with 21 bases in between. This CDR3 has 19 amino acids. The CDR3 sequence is CASSLVGGLGQGANYGYTF. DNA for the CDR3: TGTGCCAGCAGCTTAGTGGGGGGACTAGGGCAGGGCGCTAACTATGGCTACACCTTC.

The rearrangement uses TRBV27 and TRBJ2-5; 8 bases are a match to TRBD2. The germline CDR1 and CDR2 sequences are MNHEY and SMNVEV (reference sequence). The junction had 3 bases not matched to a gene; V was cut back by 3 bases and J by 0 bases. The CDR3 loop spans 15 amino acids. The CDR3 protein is CASSFGGRYQETQYF. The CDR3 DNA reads TGTGCCAGCAGTTTTGGCGGGAGGTACCAAGAGACCCAGTACTTC.

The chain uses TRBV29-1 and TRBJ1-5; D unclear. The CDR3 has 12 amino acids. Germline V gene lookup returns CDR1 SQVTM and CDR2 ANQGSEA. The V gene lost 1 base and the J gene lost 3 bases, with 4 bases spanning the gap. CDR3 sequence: CSVEGPNQPQHF. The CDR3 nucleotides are TGCAGCGTTGAAGGGCCCAATCAGCCCCAGCATTTT.

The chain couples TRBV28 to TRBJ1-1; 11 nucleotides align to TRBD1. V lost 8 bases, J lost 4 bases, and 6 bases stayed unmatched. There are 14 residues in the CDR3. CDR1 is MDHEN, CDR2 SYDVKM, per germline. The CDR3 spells CASGQGAVGTEAFF. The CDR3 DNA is TGTGCCAGCGGACAGGGGGCGGTGGGCACTGAAGCTTTCTTT.

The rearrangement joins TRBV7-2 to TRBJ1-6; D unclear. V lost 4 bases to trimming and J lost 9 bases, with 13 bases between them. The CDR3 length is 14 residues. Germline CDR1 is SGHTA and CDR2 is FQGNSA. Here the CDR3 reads CASSSDMAASPLHF. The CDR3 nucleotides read TGTGCCAGCAGCTCTGACATGGCAGCTTCACCCCTCCACTTT.

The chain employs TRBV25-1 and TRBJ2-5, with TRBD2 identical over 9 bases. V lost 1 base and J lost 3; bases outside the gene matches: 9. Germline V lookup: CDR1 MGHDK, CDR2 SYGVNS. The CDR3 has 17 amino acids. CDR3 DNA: TGTGCCAGCAGTGAATTTAAGGAGGCTAGCGGGAAAGAGACCCAGTACTTC. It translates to CASSEFKEASGKETQYF.

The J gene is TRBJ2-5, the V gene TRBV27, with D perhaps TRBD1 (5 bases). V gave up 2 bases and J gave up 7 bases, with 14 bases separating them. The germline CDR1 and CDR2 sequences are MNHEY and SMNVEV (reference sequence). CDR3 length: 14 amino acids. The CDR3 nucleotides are TGTGCCAGCAGTTTACAGGGTGGTCGTTCGACCCAGTACTTC. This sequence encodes CASSLQGGRSTQYF.

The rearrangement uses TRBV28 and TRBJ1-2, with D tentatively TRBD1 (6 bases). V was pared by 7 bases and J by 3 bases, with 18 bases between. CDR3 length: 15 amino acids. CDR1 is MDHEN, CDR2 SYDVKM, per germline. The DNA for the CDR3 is TGTGCCAGCACCCCTGCACAGGGTCCCTACTATGGCTACACCTTC. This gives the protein CASTPAQGPYYGYTF.

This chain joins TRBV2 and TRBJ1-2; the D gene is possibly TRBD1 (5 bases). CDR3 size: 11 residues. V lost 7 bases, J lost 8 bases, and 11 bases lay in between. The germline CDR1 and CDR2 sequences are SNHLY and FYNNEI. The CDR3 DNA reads TGTGCCAGCATGGGGGGTGTAGGCTACACCTTC. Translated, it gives CASMGGVGYTF.